This T cell receptor beta chain is from a study of chemoradiotherapy in HPV16-positive cancers. Across the whole study: Functional T-cell assays on a couple of HPV16-positive patients' cells defined candidate HPV-specific clones and common TCR motifs.

The CDR3 spans 20 residues. Trimming removed 4 bases from V and 0 bases from J; junction bases left unmatched: 17. CDR1 is SGHDN and CDR2 is FVKESK in the germline V gene. TCRdb's copy holds only in-frame clones and misses some; the assay was immunoSEQ multiplex PCR. The sample has about 4,000 clones, roughly 80% seen once. The receptor comes from a human donor with HPV-associated anogenital cancer. The material was tumor tissue, obtained from a patient who underwent chemoradiotherapy. The chain has TRBV14 and TRBJ2-1; 8 nucleotides agree with TRBD1. The CDR3 coding sequence is TGTGCCAGCAGCCGATTAGGACAGGGTGCGGTTACCAGCTCCTACAATGAGCAGTTCTTC. Translated: CASSRLGQGAVTSSYNEQFF.